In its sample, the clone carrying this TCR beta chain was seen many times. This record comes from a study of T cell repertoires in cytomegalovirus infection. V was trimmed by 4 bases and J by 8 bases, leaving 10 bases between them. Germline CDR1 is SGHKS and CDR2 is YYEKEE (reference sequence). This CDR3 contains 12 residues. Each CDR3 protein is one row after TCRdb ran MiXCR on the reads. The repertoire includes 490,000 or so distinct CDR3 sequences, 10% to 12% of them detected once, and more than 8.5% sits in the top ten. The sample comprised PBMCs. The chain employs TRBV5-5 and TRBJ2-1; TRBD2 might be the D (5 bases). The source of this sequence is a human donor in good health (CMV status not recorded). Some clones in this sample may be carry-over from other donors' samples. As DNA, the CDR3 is TGTGCCAGCAGCCAGTCTAGCCATGAGCAGTTCTTC. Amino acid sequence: CASSQSSHEQFF.